The TCR beta chain under discussion was sequenced for a study of blood T cell repertoires in COVID-19. Clones were read by immunoSEQ multiplex PCR, and TCRdb kept only the in-frame ones, dropping some. The sample holds some 270,000 clones, 84% seen once. The CDR3 consists of 13 residues. V was pared by 5 bases and J by 8 bases, with 12 bases between. Germline CDR1 reads KGHSH; CDR2 reads LQKENI. The source of this sequence is a woman in her 40s who had recovered from COVID-19. The chain recombines TRBV18 with TRBJ1-4; D remains ambiguous. The sequencing input was peripheral blood. The CDR3 DNA follows: TGTGCCAGCTCATTCGGAGCAGAAGAAAAACTGTTTTTT. Translation gives CASSFGAEEKLFF. The full variable domain, rest sourced from reference TRBV18 and TRBJ1-4, is NAGVMQNPRHLVRRRGQEARLRCSPMKGHSHVYWYRQLPEEGLKFMVYLQKENIIDESGMPKERFSAEFPKEGPSILRIQQVVRGDSAAYFCASSFGAEEKLFFGSGTQLSVL.